This TCR beta chain was observed in a study of T cells in Graves' hyperthyroidism and ophthalmopathy. Study results and caveats: Blood also held most thyroid clonotypes expanded beyond 0.001.

Template material for amplifying TCR beta CDR3 regions consisted of RNA transcripts. The primer set for the first-round RT-PCR of the TCR CDR3 was HTBI. TCRdb re-analysed the multiplex PCR reads in MiXCR, keeping a single row per CDR3 protein. This table has about 320,000 distinct CDR3 sequences, around 16% appearing once. This clonotype was observed a few times. No antigen is known for it. Germline V lookup: CDR1 MGHRA, CDR2 YSYEKL. Between the trimmed V and J ends, which lost 1 base and 1 base, there was a span of 16 bases. This CDR3 is 17 amino acids long. The receptor was isolated from a young man with Graves' hyperthyroidism. This chain links TRBV4-1 with TRBJ1-1; D unresolved. Sequenced: blood. The CDR3 DNA follows: TGCGCCAGCAGCCAAGGAAACTACGTGGGGTCGAACACTGAAGCTTTCTTT. Translating gives CASSQGNYVGSNTEAFF.